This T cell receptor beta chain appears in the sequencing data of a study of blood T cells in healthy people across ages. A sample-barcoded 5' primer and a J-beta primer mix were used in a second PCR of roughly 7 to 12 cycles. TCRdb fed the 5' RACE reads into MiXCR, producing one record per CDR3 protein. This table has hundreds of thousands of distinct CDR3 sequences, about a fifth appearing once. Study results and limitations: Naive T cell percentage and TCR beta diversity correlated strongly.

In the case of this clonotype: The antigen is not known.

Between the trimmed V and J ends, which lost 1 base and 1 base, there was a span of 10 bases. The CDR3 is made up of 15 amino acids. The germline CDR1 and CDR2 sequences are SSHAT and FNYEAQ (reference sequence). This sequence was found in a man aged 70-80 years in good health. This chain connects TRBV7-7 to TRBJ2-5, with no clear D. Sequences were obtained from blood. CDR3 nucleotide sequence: TGTGCCAGCAGCTTAGGTGGGGTAGCCCAAGAGACCCAGTACTTC. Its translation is CASSLGGVAQETQYF.